The 29 T cell receptor beta chains listed next were all sequenced from one sample in a study of shared clonotypes between healthy human individuals. The repertoire was sequenced with immunoSEQ multiplex PCR; TCRdb's copy has only in-frame clones and lacks some. Of around 200,000 clones listed, over 50% were seen once; the top ten hold around 9.3%. Sequenced material: memory CD4+ T cells sorted from blood. Subset given: CD45RA-negative fraction. The receptors originated from a man in his thirties or forties in good health.

This clone appeared once. The chain couples TRBV6-1 to TRBJ1-2; D gene uncertain. V was pared by 2 bases and J by 8 bases, with 18 bases between. The germline V gene encodes CDR1 MNHNS and CDR2 SASEGT. CDR3 length: 15 amino acids. The CDR3 DNA reads TGTGCCAGCAGTGAAATCGCGTTAGACTATGCGGGCTACACCTTC. This sequence encodes CASSEIALDYAGYTF.

This clone was counted a few times. This sequence joins TRBV5-8 and TRBJ1-4; D is ambiguous. Germline CDR1 reads SGHTS; CDR2 reads YDEGEE. CDR3 length: 15 residues. V was cut by 1 base and J by 4 bases, with 11 bases left in between. This chain's CDR3 is CASSLHLGYNEKLFF. The CDR3 bases are TGTGCCAGCAGCTTGCATCTGGGGTATAATGAAAAACTGTTTTTT.

In this sample, this clone turned up a few times. The V and J genes are TRBV9 and TRBJ2-1, with 9 bases fitting TRBD2. Trimming cost V 6 bases and J 10 bases; bases outside gene matches: 8. CDR1 is SGDLS, CDR2 YYNGEE, per germline. The CDR3 length is 13 residues. The CDR3 region is CASTGAGGIEQFF. As DNA, the CDR3 is TGTGCCAGCACGGGGGCGGGAGGGATCGAGCAGTTCTTC.

This clone has a count of ten or more. CDR3 nucleotides: TGTGCCAGCTCACCATTGGGGGCCGCGGATCAGCCCCAGCATTTT. This translates into CASSPLGAADQPQHF. The gene calls are TRBV18 and TRBJ1-5, with a tentative D call TRBD1 (6 bases). This CDR3 has 15 amino acids. Germline CDR1 is KGHSH and CDR2 is LQKENI. Trimming removed 2 bases at V and 5 bases at J, with 13 bases between.

V usage is TRBV10-3 and J usage is TRBJ1-2; D is unclear. Trimming took off 0 bases at V and 7 bases at J, with 15 bases between the two ends. This CDR3 spans 15 amino acids. Germline V gene lookup returns CDR1 ENHRY and CDR2 SYGVKD. The CDR3 coding sequence is TGTGCCATCAGTGAGTCCTTCGGTGGGTCGCGTGGCTACACCTTC. Encoded protein: CAISESFGGSRGYTF.

The chain recombines TRBV6-5 with TRBJ2-3, with 8 positions matching TRBD2. This CDR3 spans 13 amino acids. Germline CDR1 MNHEY, CDR2 SVGAGI. After removal of 7 bases from V and 1 base from J, the junction contained 1 base not matched to a gene. The CDR3 spells CASMTSGTDTQYF. For the CDR3, the DNA is TGTGCCAGCATGACTAGCGGCACAGATACGCAGTATTTT.

This rearrangement joins TRBV27 to TRBJ2-7; tentatively, D is TRBD2 (5 bases). Per the germline V gene, CDR1 is MNHEY and CDR2 is SMNVEV (reference sequence). This CDR3 has 14 amino acids. V was cut by 0 bases and J by 1 base, with 7 bases left in between. Here the CDR3 DNA reads TGTGCCAGCAGTTTATCGGACTCTTCCTACGAGCAGTACTTC. It is translated as CASSLSDSSYEQYF.

The V call is TRBV19, the J call TRBJ2-5; TRBD2 aligns across 14 bases. CDR1 and CDR2 from the germline V gene are LNHDA and SQIVND (reference sequence). The CDR3 extends over 20 amino acids. The V and J ends lost 5 bases and 4 bases, in that order; junction bases with no gene match: 18. CDR3 in DNA: TGTGCCAGTAGTCTTCTCCCGTGGACTAGCGGGAGGTCACTAGGAGAGACCCAGTACTTC. Amino acids: CASSLLPWTSGRSLGETQYF.

V and J are TRBV25-1 and TRBJ2-3; D not resolved. The CDR3 is 14 amino acids. Per the germline V gene, CDR1 is MGHDK and CDR2 is SYGVNS. Trimming took 2 bases from V and 3 from J, leaving 9 bases between them. This chain's CDR3 is CASSEGSRTDTQYF. The CDR3 DNA follows: TGTGCCAGCAGTGAAGGTAGCAGAACAGATACGCAGTATTTT.

Comment on this clone: Other DNA sequences of this sample code for an identical CDR3. The J gene is TRBJ2-5, the V gene TRBV7-9; 8 bases align to TRBD2. Germline trimming cut 3 bases from V and 4 bases from J; bases unmatched to any gene: 4. The CDR3 length is 14 residues. Germline-derived CDR1 and CDR2 are SEHNR and FQNEAQ (reference sequence). CDR3 sequence: CASSLGLAGETQYF. In nucleotides, the CDR3 is TGTGCCAGCAGCTTGGGGCTAGCGGGAGAGACCCAGTACTTC.

The V call is TRBV9, the J call TRBJ1-2; possible D gene TRBD1, 6 bases. Germline CDR1 SGDLS, CDR2 YYNGEE. This CDR3 has 15 residues. The V end lost 6 bases, the J end lost 4 bases, and 19 bases lay between the germline ends. The CDR3 sequence is CASTPQGGAGYGYTF. For the CDR3, the DNA is TGTGCCAGCACTCCCCAAGGGGGGGCGGGCTATGGCTACACCTTC.

This clone was counted a few times. This chain joins TRBV10-2 and TRBJ1-5; the D is unclear. V lost 2 bases and J 4 bases, leaving 9 bases between the germline ends. The CDR3 spans 14 residues. Germline-derived CDR1 and CDR2 are WSHSY and SAAADI. Written as DNA, the CDR3 is TGCGCCAGCAGTGAGGGTGGCGATAATCAGCCCCAGCATTTT. Translation: CASSEGGDNQPQHF.

V usage is TRBV27 and J usage is TRBJ2-2; the D gene is possibly TRBD2 (5 bases). The V end was cut by 3 bases, the J end by 1 base, with 9 bases between. Per germline, CDR1 MNHEY and CDR2 SMNVEV (reference sequence). CDR3 length equals 15 residues. The CDR3 protein is CASSLLARNTGELFF. CDR3 nucleotide sequence: TGTGCCAGCAGTTTGCTAGCCCGGAACACCGGGGAGCTGTTTTTT.

In its sample, this clone was seen once. The chain uses TRBV6-1 and TRBJ2-5; 7 nucleotides align to TRBD2. J lost 2 bases, V lost 0 bases, and 6 bases had no gene match. The germline V gene has CDR1 MNHNS and CDR2 SASEGT. This CDR3 is 16 amino acids long. CDR3 DNA: TGTGCCAGCAGTGAAGCGGGACTAACAACTCAAGAGACCCAGTACTTC. This codes for CASSEAGLTTQETQYF.

This clone was picked up a small number of times. This rearrangement joins TRBV27 to TRBJ1-5; possibly TRBD1 for D (6 bases). V was pared by 5 bases and J by 1 base, with 12 bases between. The CDR3 contains 15 residues. Per germline, CDR1 MNHEY and CDR2 SMNVEV (reference sequence). DNA of the CDR3: TGTGCCAGCAGTAAAAACAGGGTCAGCAATCAGCCCCAGCATTTT. As protein: CASSKNRVSNQPQHF.

The table lists this clone with a few counts. The sample holds other DNA sequences that translate to the same CDR3. The chain recombines TRBV11-3 with TRBJ2-1; D uncertain. This CDR3 is 12 amino acids long. Germline loops: CDR1 SGHNT, CDR2 YENEEA. Trimming took off 2 bases at V and 5 bases at J, with 4 bases between the two ends. CDR3 nucleotides: TGTGCCAGCAGCTTAAGCCACAATGAGCAGTTCTTC. This sequence encodes CASSLSHNEQFF. The variable domain in full, completed from reference TRBV11-3 and TRBJ2-1, reads EAGVVQSPRYKIIEKKQPVAFWCNPISGHNTLYWYLQNLGQGPELLIRYENEEAVDDSQLPKDRFSAERLKGVDSTLKIQPAELGDSAVYLCASSLSHNEQFFGPGTRLTVL.

This clone was seen more than once but under ten times. CDR3 amino acids: CATSRETGGIYNEQFF. CDR3 bases: TGTGCCACCAGCAGGGAGACAGGGGGTATTTACAATGAGCAGTTCTTC. This sequence joins TRBV15 and TRBJ2-1, with 9 bases matching TRBD1. The CDR3 loop spans 16 amino acids. After removal of 3 bases from V and 4 bases from J, the junction contained 7 bases not matched to a gene. Germline-derived CDR1 and CDR2 are LNHNV and YYDKDF (reference sequence).

In this sample, this clone turned up once. The chain is built from TRBV7-9 and TRBJ1-1; no definite D call. The CDR3 extends over 14 amino acids. Germline V gives CDR1 SEHNR, CDR2 FQNEAQ (reference sequence). Trimming cost V 5 bases and J 1 base, with 11 bases left between them. Here the CDR3 DNA reads TGTGCCAGCAGCCTAACCGGTGGGAACACTGAAGCTTTCTTT. Translation gives CASSLTGGNTEAFF.

The chain uses TRBV2 and TRBJ2-1, with 8 bases identical to TRBD2. Germline CDR1 SNHLY, CDR2 FYNNEI. This CDR3 contains 11 residues. V dropped 5 bases and J dropped 14; count of bases not matched to a gene: 5. The CDR3 DNA reads as TGTGCCAGCAGTTTTGGGGGACTAGAGTTCTTC. It yields the protein CASSFGGLEFF.

The chain couples TRBV25-1 to TRBJ2-5, with D tentatively TRBD2 (5 bases). Trimming removed 4 bases from V and 6 bases from J, with 15 bases in between. The V gene's germline CDR1 is MGHDK and CDR2 SYGVNS. The CDR3 length is 14 residues. CDR3 region: CASSAPSPSQTQYF. The CDR3 DNA is TGTGCCAGCAGTGCCCCTAGCCCGAGTCAGACCCAGTACTTC. Full variable domain (outside the CDR3, taken from reference TRBV25-1 and TRBJ2-5): EADIYQTPRYLVIGTGKKITLECSQTMGHDKMYWYQQDPGMELHLIHYSYGVNSTEKGDLSSESTVSRIRTEHFPLTLESARPSHTSQYLCASSAPSPSQTQYFGPGTRLLVL.

The CDR3 spells CASSQVVTLYEQYF. The CDR3 nucleotides read TGCGCCAGCAGCCAAGTTGTGACACTTTACGAGCAGTACTTC. This sequence joins TRBV4-3 and TRBJ2-7; D remains ambiguous. The CDR3 contains 14 residues. Between the trimmed V and J ends, which lost 1 base and 4 bases, there was a span of 11 bases. Germline CDR1 and CDR2: LGHNA and YSLEER.

The chain links TRBV5-6 to TRBJ1-2; maybe TRBD1 (6 bases). The CDR3 length is 13 residues. V was shortened by 5 bases and J by 3 bases, with 11 bases between the two germline ends. From germline, CDR1 is SGHDT and CDR2 YYEEEE. The CDR3 DNA is TGTGCCAGCAGTAACAGGGTTTACTATGGCTACACCTTC. This sequence encodes CASSNRVYYGYTF.

Comments on this clone: Other DNA sequences of this sample code for an identical CDR3. The chain employs TRBV7-2 and TRBJ2-2; TRBD1 matches at 7 bases. CDR1 and CDR2 from the germline V gene are SGHTA and FQGNSA. The CDR3 spans 15 residues. With 5 bases clipped from V and 4 bases from J, the junction kept 7 bases outside the gene matches. The CDR3 is CASSPGQRFTGELFF. CDR3 DNA: TGTGCCAGCAGCCCGGGACAGCGATTCACCGGGGAGCTGTTTTTT.

This chain uses TRBV27 with TRBJ2-6; D is unclear. The germline CDR1 and CDR2 sequences are MNHEY and SMNVEV (reference sequence). V dropped 6 bases and J dropped 0 bases, with 6 bases sitting between them. This CDR3 spans 14 amino acids. The CDR3 loop reads CASSFTSGANVLTF. The CDR3 coding sequence is TGTGCCAGCAGCTTTACCTCTGGGGCCAACGTCCTGACTTTC.

The genes are TRBV7-9 and TRBJ2-7; 7 bases are shared with TRBD1. The V segment lost 5 bases and the J segment 8 bases; nucleotides outside the gene matches: 9. The CDR3 sequence is 13 residues long. Germline V gives CDR1 SEHNR, CDR2 FQNEAQ (reference sequence). The CDR3: CASSPGTVVQQYF. In DNA form, the CDR3 reads TGTGCCAGCAGCCCAGGGACAGTAGTGCAGCAGTACTTC.

This clone was picked up a small number of times. The chain joins TRBV18 to TRBJ1-5; 9 bases match TRBD1. V dropped 5 bases and J dropped 0; count of bases not matched to a gene: 8. Germline loops: CDR1 KGHSH, CDR2 LQKENI. The CDR3 runs to 17 residues. This CDR3 reads CASSGTGRSGSNQPQHF. The CDR3 DNA reads TGTGCCAGCTCAGGGACAGGGAGGTCGGGTAGCAATCAGCCCCAGCATTTT.

This clone occurred once. The rearrangement uses TRBV5-4 and TRBJ1-2, with D possibly TRBD1 on 6 matching bases. Germline lookup yields CDR1 SGHNT and CDR2 YYREEE (reference sequence). The CDR3 has 13 residues. V lost 4 bases and J 5 bases, leaving 12 bases between the germline ends. Written as DNA, the CDR3 is TGTGCCAGCAGCCCGGACAGTTATTATGGCTACACCTTC. It encodes CASSPDSYYGYTF.

The rearrangement links TRBV7-9 to TRBJ2-3, with 9 bases that match TRBD1. The CDR3 contains 16 residues. J lost 2 bases, V lost 5 bases, and 8 bases had no gene match. Germline V gene lookup returns CDR1 SEHNR and CDR2 FQNEAQ (reference sequence). CDR3 protein: CASSTRQGEVTDTQYF. The CDR3 DNA follows: TGTGCCAGCAGCACCCGACAGGGGGAAGTCACAGATACGCAGTATTTT.

The chain carries TRBV27 and TRBJ2-3; TRBD2 matches at 11 bases. The CDR3 is 14 amino acids. Germline V CDR1 and CDR2: MNHEY, SMNVEV (reference sequence). V lost 6 bases, J lost 4 bases, and 3 bases stayed unmatched. CDR3 sequence: CASSLAGGADTQYF. CDR3 nucleotides: TGTGCCAGCAGCCTAGCGGGAGGCGCAGATACGCAGTATTTT.